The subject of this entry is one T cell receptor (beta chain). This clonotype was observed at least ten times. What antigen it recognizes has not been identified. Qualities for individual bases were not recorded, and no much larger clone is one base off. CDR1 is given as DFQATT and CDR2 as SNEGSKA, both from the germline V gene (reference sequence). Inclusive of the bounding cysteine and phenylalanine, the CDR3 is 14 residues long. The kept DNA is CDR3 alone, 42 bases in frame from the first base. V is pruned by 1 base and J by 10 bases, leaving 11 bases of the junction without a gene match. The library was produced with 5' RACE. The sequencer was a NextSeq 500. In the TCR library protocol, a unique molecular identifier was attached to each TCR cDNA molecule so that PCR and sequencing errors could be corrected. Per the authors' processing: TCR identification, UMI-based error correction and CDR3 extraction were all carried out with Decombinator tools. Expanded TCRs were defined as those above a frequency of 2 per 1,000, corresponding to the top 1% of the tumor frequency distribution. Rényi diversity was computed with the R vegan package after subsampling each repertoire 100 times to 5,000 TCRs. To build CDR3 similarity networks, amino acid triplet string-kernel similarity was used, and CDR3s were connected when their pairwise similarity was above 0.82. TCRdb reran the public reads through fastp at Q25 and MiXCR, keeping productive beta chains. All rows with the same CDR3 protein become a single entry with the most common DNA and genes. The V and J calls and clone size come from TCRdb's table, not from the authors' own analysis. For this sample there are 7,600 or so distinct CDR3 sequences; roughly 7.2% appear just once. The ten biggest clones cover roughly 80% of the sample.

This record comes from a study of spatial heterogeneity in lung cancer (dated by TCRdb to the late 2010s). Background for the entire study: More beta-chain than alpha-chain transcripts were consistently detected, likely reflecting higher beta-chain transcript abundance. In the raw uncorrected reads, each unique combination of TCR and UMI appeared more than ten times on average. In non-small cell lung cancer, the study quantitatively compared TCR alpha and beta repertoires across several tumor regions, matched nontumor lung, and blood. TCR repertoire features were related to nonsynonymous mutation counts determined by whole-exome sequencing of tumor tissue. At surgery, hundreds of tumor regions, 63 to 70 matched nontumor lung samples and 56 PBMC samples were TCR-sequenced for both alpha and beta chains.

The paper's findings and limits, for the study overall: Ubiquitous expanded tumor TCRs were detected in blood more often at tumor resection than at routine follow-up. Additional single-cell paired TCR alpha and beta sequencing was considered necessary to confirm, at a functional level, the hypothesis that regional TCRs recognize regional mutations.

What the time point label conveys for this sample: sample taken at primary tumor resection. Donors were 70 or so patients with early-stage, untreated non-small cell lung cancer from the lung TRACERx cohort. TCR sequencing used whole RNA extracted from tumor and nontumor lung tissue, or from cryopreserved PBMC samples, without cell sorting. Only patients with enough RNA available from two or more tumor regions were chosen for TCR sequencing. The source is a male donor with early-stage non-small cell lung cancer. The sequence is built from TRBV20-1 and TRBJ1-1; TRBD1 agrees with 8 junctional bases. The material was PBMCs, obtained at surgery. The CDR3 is CSARAGGRGRVAFF. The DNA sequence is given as TGCAGTGCTAGAGCAGGGGGCAGGGGGCGAGTAGCTTTCTTT.